These T cell receptor beta chains were read from a single sample in a study of PD-L1 blockade in urothelial cancer. Profiled with immunoSEQ multiplex PCR; TCRdb holds only in-frame clones, not every one. The table records roughly 39,000 clones, roughly 92% of them present only once. Sequenced material: PBMCs, taken around atezolizumab (anti-PD-L1) treatment. The receptors derive from an older woman with urothelial cancer. Both conserved end residues are part of each CDR3. The D gene is left open where the match is weak. A row's size may be missing; if present it is once, few, many or a size class.

DNA: TGTGCCAGCAATGGCAGGGACATAACCTACGAGCAGTACTTC; CDR3: CASNGRDITYEQYF; V: TRBV28; D: -; length: 14; J: TRBJ2-7; size: -
DNA: TGTGCCAGCAGCCCGACAGGGGACTATGGCTACACCTTC; CDR3: CASSPTGDYGYTF; V: TRBV5-5; D: TRBD1; length: 13; J: TRBJ1-2; size: -
DNA: TGTGCCAGCAGCCCATGGACAGGGTTTGGCTACACCTTC; CDR3: CASSPWTGFGYTF; V: TRBV7-9; D: TRBD1; length: 13; J: TRBJ1-2; size: few
DNA: TGTGCCAGCAGTCCCCGGGGGTACACCTACGAGCAGTACTTC; CDR3: CASSPRGYTYEQYF; V: TRBV2; D: -; length: 14; J: TRBJ2-7; size: -
DNA: TGTGCCAGCAGTACGGACAGGGGTAACTATGGCTACACCTTC; CDR3: CASSTDRGNYGYTF; V: TRBV6-6; D: TRBD1; length: 14; J: TRBJ1-2; size: once
DNA: TGTGCCAGCAGTTCCCTTTCTAGCGGGAAATACAATGAGCAGTTCTTC; CDR3: CASSSLSSGKYNEQFF; V: TRBV27; D: TRBD2; length: 16; J: TRBJ2-1; size: once
DNA: TGTGCCAGCAGCCAAGGTAGGCTAGCACATGAGCAGTTCTTC; CDR3: CASSQGRLAHEQFF; V: TRBV14; D: -; length: 14; J: TRBJ2-1; size: once
DNA: TGCGCCAGCAGCTTGGCACAGGGGACTGGAAACACCATATATTTT; CDR3: CASSLAQGTGNTIYF; V: TRBV5-1; D: TRBD1; length: 15; J: TRBJ1-3; size: -
DNA: TGTGCCAGCAGTGTACCGGGACTAGCGACCGAGCAGTACTTC; CDR3: CASSVPGLATEQYF; V: TRBV28; D: TRBD2; length: 14; J: TRBJ2-7; size: -
DNA: TGTGCCAGCAGCCAAATAGCGGGAGTGAGGGAGACCCAGTACTTC; CDR3: CASSQIAGVRETQYF; V: TRBV7-3; D: TRBD2; length: 15; J: TRBJ2-5; size: -
DNA: TGTGCCAGTAGTTACGAGATGAACACTGAAGCTTTCTTT; CDR3: CASSYEMNTEAFF; V: TRBV19; D: -; length: 13; J: TRBJ1-1; size: -
DNA: TGTGCCAGCAGTTTCGGGGAGGCAGGCCCATCCGGGGAGCTGTTTTTT; CDR3: CASSFGEAGPSGELFF; V: TRBV27; D: -; length: 16; J: TRBJ2-2; size: -
DNA: TGCGCCAGCAGTGAGTCTGGGACAGGGAACAATGAGCAGTTCTTC; CDR3: CASSESGTGNNEQFF; V: TRBV10-1; D: TRBD1; length: 15; J: TRBJ2-1; size: -
DNA: TGCGCCAGCAGTGACTCCCCCTTGGGGACTATCTACGAGCAGTACTTC; CDR3: CASSDSPLGTIYEQYF; V: TRBV10-2; D: TRBD2; length: 16; J: TRBJ2-7; size: -
DNA: TGCAGCGTTGGTCAAGCGGGATTAAAAAACGAGCAGTACTTC; CDR3: CSVGQAGLKNEQYF; V: TRBV29-1; D: TRBD2; length: 14; J: TRBJ2-7; size: -
DNA: TGCGCCAGCAGCCAAGCTGCGGGGAGGGCCTACGAGCAGTACTTC; CDR3: CASSQAAGRAYEQYF; V: TRBV4-1; D: TRBD2; length: 15; J: TRBJ2-7; size: -
DNA: TGTGCCAGCAGCTCCGGGACTAGCGGTTACGAGCAGTACTTC; CDR3: CASSSGTSGYEQYF; V: TRBV11-2; D: TRBD2; length: 14; J: TRBJ2-7; size: -
DNA: TGTGCCAGCAGTTTACTGTCCGAGGGACAGGCGGCCGGGGAGCTGTTTTTT; CDR3: CASSLLSEGQAAGELFF; V: TRBV28; D: TRBD1; length: 17; J: TRBJ2-2; size: -
DNA: TGTGCCAGCAGCGTAGAGTTAGCGGGAGGGCCCTCCAATGAGCAGTTCTTC; CDR3: CASSVELAGGPSNEQFF; V: TRBV9; D: TRBD2; length: 17; J: TRBJ2-1; size: -
DNA: TGTGCCAGCTCACCACAAGGGACTAGCGGTAGCTCCTACGAGCAGTACTTC; CDR3: CASSPQGTSGSSYEQYF; V: TRBV18; D: TRBD2; length: 17; J: TRBJ2-7; size: -
DNA: TGTGCCAGTGGAGAAACCGGGGAGCTGTTTTTT; CDR3: CASGETGELFF; V: TRBV6-1; D: -; length: 11; J: TRBJ2-2; size: -
DNA: TGTGCCAGCAGCCGGACGGGATGGACTGAAGCTTTCTTT; CDR3: CASSRTGWTEAFF; V: TRBV14; D: -; length: 13; J: TRBJ1-1; size: -
DNA: TGTGCCAGCAGTCGGGACTCTCCCACGCAGTATTTT; CDR3: CASSRDSPTQYF; V: TRBV7-9; D: -; length: 12; J: TRBJ2-3; size: -
DNA: TGTGCCAGCGGAACCGGGACAAGACTTGAAAAACTGTTTTTT; CDR3: CASGTGTRLEKLFF; V: TRBV7-2; D: -; length: 14; J: TRBJ1-4; size: -
DNA: TGTGCCAGCAGCGTTGACAGGGCTCTAGATACTGAAGCTTTCTTT; CDR3: CASSVDRALDTEAFF; V: TRBV7-3; D: TRBD1; length: 15; J: TRBJ1-1; size: -
DNA: TGTGCCAGCAGCCCTCCCAGTAACACTGAAGCTTTCTTT; CDR3: CASSPPSNTEAFF; V: TRBV7-9; D: -; length: 13; J: TRBJ1-1; size: -